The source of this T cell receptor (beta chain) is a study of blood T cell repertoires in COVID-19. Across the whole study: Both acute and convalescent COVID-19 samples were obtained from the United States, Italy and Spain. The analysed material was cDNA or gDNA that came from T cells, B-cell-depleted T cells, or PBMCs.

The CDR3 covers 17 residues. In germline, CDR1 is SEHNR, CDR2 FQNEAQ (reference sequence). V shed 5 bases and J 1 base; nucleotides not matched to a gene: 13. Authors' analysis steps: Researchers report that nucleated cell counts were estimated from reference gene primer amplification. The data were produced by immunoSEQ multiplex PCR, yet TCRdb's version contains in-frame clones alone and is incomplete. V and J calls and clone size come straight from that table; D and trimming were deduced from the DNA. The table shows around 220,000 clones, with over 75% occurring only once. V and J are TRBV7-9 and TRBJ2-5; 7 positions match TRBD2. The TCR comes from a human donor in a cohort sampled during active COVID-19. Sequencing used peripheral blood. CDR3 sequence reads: CASSRGRGWAIQETQYF. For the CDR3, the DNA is TGTGCCAGCAGCAGAGGGAGGGGTTGGGCAATCCAAGAGACCCAGTACTTC.